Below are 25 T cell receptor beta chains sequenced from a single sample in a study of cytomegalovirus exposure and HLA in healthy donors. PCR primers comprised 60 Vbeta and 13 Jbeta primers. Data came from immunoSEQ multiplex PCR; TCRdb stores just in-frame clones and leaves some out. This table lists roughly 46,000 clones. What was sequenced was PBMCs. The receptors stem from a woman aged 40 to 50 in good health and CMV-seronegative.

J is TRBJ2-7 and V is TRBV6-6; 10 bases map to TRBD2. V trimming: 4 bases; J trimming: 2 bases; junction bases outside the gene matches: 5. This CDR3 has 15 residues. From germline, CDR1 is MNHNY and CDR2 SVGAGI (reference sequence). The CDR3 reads CASSFTSGITYEQYF. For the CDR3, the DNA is TGTGCCAGCAGTTTTACTAGCGGGATCACCTACGAGCAGTACTTC.

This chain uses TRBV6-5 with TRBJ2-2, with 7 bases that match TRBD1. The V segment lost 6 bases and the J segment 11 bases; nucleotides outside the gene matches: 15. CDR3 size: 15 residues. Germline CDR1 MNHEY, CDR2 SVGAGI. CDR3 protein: CASSSLTGKAGELFF. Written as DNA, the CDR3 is TGTGCCAGCAGCTCGCTGACAGGGAAGGCTGGCGAGCTGTTTTTT.

The CDR3 sequence: CSAGQGDTGELFF. DNA for the CDR3: TGCAGCGCGGGACAGGGGGACACCGGGGAGCTGTTTTTT. The rearrangement uses TRBV29-1 and TRBJ2-2, with 11 nucleotides matching TRBD1. V shed 7 bases and J 3 bases; nucleotides not matched to a gene: 1. The germline V gene encodes CDR1 SQVTM and CDR2 ANQGSEA. The CDR3 extends over 13 amino acids.

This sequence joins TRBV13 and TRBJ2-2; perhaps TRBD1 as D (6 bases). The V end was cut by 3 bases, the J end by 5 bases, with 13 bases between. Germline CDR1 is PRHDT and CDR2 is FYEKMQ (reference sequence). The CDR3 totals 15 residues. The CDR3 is CASSFGQGSTGELFF. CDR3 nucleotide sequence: TGTGCCAGCAGCTTTGGGCAGGGGAGTACCGGGGAGCTGTTTTTT.

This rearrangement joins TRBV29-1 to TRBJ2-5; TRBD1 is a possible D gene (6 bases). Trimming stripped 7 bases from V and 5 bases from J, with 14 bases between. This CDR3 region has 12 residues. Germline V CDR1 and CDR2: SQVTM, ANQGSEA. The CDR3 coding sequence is TGCAGCGCGACAGGCCACGGGGAGACCCAGTACTTC. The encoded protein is CSATGHGETQYF.

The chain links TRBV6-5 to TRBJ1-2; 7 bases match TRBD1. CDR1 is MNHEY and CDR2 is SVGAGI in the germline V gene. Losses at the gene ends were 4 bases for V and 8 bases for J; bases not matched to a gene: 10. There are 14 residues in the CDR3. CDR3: CASSSLGGAEGYTF. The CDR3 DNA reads TGTGCCAGCAGTTCCCTAGGGGGCGCGGAAGGCTACACCTTC.

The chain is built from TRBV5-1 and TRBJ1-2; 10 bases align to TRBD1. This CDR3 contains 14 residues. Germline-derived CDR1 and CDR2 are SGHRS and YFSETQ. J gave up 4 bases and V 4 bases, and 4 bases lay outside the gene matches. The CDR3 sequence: CASSQTGGGYGYTF. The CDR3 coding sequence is TGCGCCAGCAGCCAGACAGGGGGCGGCTATGGCTACACCTTC.

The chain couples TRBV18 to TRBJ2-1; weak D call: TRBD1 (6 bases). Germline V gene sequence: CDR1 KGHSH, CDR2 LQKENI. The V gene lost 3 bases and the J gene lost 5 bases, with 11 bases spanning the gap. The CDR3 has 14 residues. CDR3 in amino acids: CASSPRDTDNEQFF. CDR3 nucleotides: TGTGCCAGCTCACCCCGGGACACCGACAATGAGCAGTTCTTC. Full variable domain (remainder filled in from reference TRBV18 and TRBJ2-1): NAGVMQNPRHLVRRRGQEARLRCSPMKGHSHVYWYRQLPEEGLKFMVYLQKENIIDESGMPKERFSAEFPKEGPSILRIQQVVRGDSAAYFCASSPRDTDNEQFFGPGTRLTVL.

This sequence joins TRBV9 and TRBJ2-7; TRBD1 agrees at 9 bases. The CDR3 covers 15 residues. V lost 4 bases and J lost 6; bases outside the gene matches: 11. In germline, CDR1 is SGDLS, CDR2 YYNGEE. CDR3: CASSSTGTGKGEQYF. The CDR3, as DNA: TGTGCCAGCAGCTCCACCGGGACAGGGAAAGGCGAGCAGTACTTC.

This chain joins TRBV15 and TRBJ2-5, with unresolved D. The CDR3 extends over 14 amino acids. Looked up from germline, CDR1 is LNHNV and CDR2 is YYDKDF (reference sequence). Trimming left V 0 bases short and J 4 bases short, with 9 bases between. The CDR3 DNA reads TGTGCCACCAGCAGAGATTTACTTGGAGAGACCCAGTACTTC. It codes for CATSRDLLGETQYF.

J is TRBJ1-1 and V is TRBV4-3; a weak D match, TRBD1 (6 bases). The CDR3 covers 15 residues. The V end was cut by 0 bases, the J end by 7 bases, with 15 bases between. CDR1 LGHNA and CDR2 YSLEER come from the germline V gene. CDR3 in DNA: TGCGCCAGCAGCCAAGATCCGGAGCGACAGGTTGAAGCTTTCTTT. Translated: CASSQDPERQVEAFF.

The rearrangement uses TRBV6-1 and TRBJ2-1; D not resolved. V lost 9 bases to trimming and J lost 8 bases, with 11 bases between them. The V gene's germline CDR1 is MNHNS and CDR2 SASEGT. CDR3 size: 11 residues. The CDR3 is CARKRSDEQFF. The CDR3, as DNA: TGTGCCAGAAAAAGATCGGATGAGCAGTTCTTC.

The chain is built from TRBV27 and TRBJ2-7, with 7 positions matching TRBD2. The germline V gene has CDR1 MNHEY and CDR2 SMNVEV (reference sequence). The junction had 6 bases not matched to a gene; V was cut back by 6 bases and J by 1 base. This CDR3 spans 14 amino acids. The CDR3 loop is CASSTTSRSYEQYF. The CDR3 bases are TGTGCCAGCAGCACGACTAGCCGATCCTACGAGCAGTACTTC.

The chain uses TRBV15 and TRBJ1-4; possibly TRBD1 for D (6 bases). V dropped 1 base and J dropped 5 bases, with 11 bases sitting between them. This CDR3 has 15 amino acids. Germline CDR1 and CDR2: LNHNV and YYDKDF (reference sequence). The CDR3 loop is CATSRARGLNEKLFF. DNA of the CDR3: TGTGCCACCAGCAGAGCGAGGGGGTTAAATGAAAAACTGTTTTTT.

The CDR3 spells CASSQEAQGRANTGELFF. The CDR3 DNA reads as TGCGCCAGCAGCCAAGAAGCACAGGGGCGGGCGAACACCGGGGAGCTGTTTTTT. The rearrangement links TRBV4-3 to TRBJ2-2; 7 bases match TRBD1. CDR3 length: 18 residues. V shed 0 bases and J 0 bases; nucleotides not matched to a gene: 7. The germline V gene encodes CDR1 LGHNA and CDR2 YSLEER.

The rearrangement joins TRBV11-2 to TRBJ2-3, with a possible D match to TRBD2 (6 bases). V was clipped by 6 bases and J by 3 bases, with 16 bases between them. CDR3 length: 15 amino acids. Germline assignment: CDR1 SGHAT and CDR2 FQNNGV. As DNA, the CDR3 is TGTGCCAGCAGTCCGAGAGTGGCGGGGACAGATACGCAGTATTTT. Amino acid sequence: CASSPRVAGTDTQYF.

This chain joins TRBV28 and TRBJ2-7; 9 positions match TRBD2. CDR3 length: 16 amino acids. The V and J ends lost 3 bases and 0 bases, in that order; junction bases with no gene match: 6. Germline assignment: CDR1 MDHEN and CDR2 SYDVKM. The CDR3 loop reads CASSFSLAGLSYEQYF. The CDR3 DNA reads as TGTGCCAGCAGTTTTTCCCTAGCGGGACTCTCCTACGAGCAGTACTTC.

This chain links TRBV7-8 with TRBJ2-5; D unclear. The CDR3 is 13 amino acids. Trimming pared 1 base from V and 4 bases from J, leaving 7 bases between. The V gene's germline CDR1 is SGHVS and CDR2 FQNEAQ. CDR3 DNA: TGTGCCAGCAGCTTAGTTCGCGGAGAGACCCAGTACTTC. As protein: CASSLVRGETQYF.

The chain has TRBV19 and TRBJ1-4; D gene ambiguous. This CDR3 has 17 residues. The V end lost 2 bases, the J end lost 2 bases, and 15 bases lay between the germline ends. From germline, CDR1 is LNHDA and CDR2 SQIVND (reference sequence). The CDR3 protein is CASSIWPGRGTNEKLFF. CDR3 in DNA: TGTGCCAGTAGTATATGGCCCGGGAGAGGGACTAATGAAAAACTGTTTTTT.

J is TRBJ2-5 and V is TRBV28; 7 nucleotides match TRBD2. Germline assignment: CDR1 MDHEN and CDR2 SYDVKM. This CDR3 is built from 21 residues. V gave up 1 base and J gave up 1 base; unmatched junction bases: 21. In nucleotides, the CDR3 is TGTGCCAGCAGTTTATCCGGGGGTATCTCGGTCACTGGGGGGGTCCAAGAGACCCAGTACTTC. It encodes CASSLSGGISVTGGVQETQYF.

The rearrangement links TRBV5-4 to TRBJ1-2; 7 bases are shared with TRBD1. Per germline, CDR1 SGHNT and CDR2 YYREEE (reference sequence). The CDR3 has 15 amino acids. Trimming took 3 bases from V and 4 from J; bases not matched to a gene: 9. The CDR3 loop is CASSSPPGQSYGYTF. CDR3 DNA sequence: TGTGCCAGCAGCTCCCCTCCGGGACAGAGCTATGGCTACACCTTC.

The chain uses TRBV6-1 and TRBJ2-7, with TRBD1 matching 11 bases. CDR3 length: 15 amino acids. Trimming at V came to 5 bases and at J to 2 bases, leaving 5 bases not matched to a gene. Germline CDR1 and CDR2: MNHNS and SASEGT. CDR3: CASSKQGQGAYEQYF. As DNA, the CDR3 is TGTGCCAGCAGTAAACAGGGACAGGGGGCCTACGAGCAGTACTTC.

The CDR3 coding sequence is TGCGCCAGCAGCCAGCCCACTAGCGGAGCCTACGAGCAGTACTTC. Translated: CASSQPTSGAYEQYF. V usage is TRBV5-1 and J usage is TRBJ2-7; TRBD2 agrees at 8 bases. This CDR3 has 15 amino acids. The V segment lost 4 bases and the J segment 2 bases; nucleotides outside the gene matches: 8. Germline CDR1 is SGHRS and CDR2 is YFSETQ.

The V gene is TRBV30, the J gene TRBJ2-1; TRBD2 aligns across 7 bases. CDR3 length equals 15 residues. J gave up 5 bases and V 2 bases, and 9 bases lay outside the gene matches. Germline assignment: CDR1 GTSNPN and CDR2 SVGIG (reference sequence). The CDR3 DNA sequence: TGTGCCTGGAGTTTAAGGGGAGGGCCGGACAATGAGCAGTTCTTC. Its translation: CAWSLRGGPDNEQFF.

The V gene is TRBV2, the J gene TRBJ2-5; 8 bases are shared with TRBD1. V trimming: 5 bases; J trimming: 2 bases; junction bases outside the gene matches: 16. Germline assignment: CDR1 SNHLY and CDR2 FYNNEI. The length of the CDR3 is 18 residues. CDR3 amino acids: CASSPPDRGYPSQETQYF. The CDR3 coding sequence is TGTGCCAGCAGTCCTCCAGACAGGGGCTACCCGTCACAAGAGACCCAGTACTTC.